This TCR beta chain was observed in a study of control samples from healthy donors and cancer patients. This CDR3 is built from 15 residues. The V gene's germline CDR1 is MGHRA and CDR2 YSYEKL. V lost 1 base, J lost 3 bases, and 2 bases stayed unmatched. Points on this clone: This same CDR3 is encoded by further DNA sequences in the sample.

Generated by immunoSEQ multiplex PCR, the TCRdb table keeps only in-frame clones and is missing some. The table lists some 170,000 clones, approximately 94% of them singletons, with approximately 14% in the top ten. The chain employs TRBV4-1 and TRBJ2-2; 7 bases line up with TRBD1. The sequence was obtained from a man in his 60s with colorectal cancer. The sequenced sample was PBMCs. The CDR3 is CASSQVQGDTGELFF. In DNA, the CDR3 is TGCGCCAGCAGCCAAGTTCAGGGGGACACCGGGGAGCTGTTTTTT.